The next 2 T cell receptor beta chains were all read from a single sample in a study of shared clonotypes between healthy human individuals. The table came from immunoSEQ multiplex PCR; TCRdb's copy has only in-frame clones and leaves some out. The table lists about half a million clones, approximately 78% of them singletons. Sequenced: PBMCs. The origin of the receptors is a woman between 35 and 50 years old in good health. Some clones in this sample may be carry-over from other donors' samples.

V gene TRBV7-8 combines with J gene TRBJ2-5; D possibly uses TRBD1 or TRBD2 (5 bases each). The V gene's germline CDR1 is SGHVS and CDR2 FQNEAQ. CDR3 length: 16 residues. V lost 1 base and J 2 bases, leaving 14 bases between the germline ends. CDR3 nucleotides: TGTGCCAGCAGCTTAGTGAGGGGAAGCGCACAAGAGACCCAGTACTTC. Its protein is CASSLVRGSAQETQYF. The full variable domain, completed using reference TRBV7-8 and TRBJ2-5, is GAGVSQSPRYKVAKRGQDVALRCDPISGHVSLFWYQQALGQGPEFLTYFQNEAQLDKSGLPSDRFFAERPEGSVSTLKIQRTQQEDSAVYLCASSLVRGSAQETQYFGPGTRLLVL.

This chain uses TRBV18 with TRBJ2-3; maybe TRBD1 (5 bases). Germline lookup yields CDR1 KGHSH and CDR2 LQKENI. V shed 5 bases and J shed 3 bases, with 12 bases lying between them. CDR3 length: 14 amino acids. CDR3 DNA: TGTGCCAGCTCAGTGGGCAGGGCTACAGATACGCAGTATTTT. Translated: CASSVGRATDTQYF.